The 22 T cell receptor beta chains listed next were all sequenced from one sample in a study of T cell changes during pregnancy in multiple sclerosis. Only in-frame clones appear in the TCRdb table, and some are missing; sequencing was by immunoSEQ multiplex PCR. This sample carries about 38,000 clones, around nine tenths of them seen once, and the ten largest clones take 6% to 7.5%. The source was CD8+ T cells from peripheral blood mononuclear cells, collected in the third trimester of pregnancy. Receptors were obtained from a female donor with multiple sclerosis, enrolled in a pregnancy study.

The rearrangement joins TRBV6-5 to TRBJ1-1; 7 positions match TRBD1. Trimming took 3 bases from V and 5 from J; bases not matched to a gene: 6. Germline assignment: CDR1 MNHEY and CDR2 SVGAGI. There are 14 residues in the CDR3. This CDR3 reads CASSYAQGGTEAFF. As DNA, the CDR3 is TGTGCCAGCAGTTATGCGCAGGGGGGTACTGAAGCTTTCTTT.

This chain joins TRBV6-5 and TRBJ1-2; D is unclear. V shed 2 bases and J shed 8 bases, with 12 bases lying between them. Germline V gene lookup returns CDR1 MNHEY and CDR2 SVGAGI. CDR3 length: 13 amino acids. CDR3 region: CASSYAGSRGYTF. The CDR3 DNA is TGTGCCAGCAGTTACGCGGGGAGTAGGGGCTACACCTTC.

The chain couples TRBV18 to TRBJ2-3, with 7 positions matching TRBD2. Trimming cost V 2 bases and J 0 bases; bases outside gene matches: 11. The CDR3 totals 18 residues. In germline, CDR1 is KGHSH, CDR2 LQKENI. Here the CDR3 reads CASSPGLADDPSTDTQYF. The CDR3, as DNA: TGTGCCAGCTCACCAGGGCTAGCGGACGACCCTAGCACAGATACGCAGTATTTT.

The chain uses TRBV7-3 and TRBJ2-1; 11 bases agree with TRBD2. CDR1 SGHTA and CDR2 FQGTGA come from the germline V gene. J was trimmed by 4 bases and V by 2 bases; bases with no gene match: 1. The CDR3 extends over 15 amino acids. The CDR3 here is CASSLLAGGYNEQFF. The CDR3 bases are TGTGCCAGCAGCTTACTAGCGGGGGGATACAATGAGCAGTTCTTC.

This clone appeared a few times. The chain's CDR3 is CASSPGTGDQETQYF. Written as DNA, the CDR3 is TGCGCCAGCAGCCCTGGGACAGGGGACCAAGAGACCCAGTACTTC. The V call is TRBV4-1, the J call TRBJ2-5; 10 nucleotides agree with TRBD1. CDR3 length equals 15 residues. Trimming cost V 4 bases and J 0 bases; bases outside gene matches: 2. The germline V gene has CDR1 MGHRA and CDR2 YSYEKL.

The chain joins TRBV6-5 to TRBJ1-1; D is unclear. Trimming took 2 bases from V and 1 from J, leaving 8 bases between them. Germline V gene sequence: CDR1 MNHEY, CDR2 SVGAGI. The CDR3 runs 14 residues. CDR3 sequence: CASSYGLSNTEAFF. CDR3 nucleotide sequence: TGTGCCAGCAGTTACGGGCTGTCGAACACTGAAGCTTTCTTT.

The chain has TRBV30 and TRBJ1-3; D not certain. The CDR3 spans 15 residues. V was cut by 0 bases and J by 4 bases, with 13 bases left in between. Germline V gives CDR1 GTSNPN, CDR2 SVGIG (reference sequence). In DNA, the CDR3 is TGTGCCTGGAGTGTTAAAGTATATCGGGGAAACACCATATATTTT. It encodes CAWSVKVYRGNTIYF.

The rearrangement joins TRBV21-1 to TRBJ1-2; the table's D call TRBD1 went unverified against the DNA. TRBV21-1 is annotated as a pseudogene. The length of the CDR3 is 13 residues. The CDR3 coding sequence is TGTGCCAGCAGCCCCCGAGACAGCTATGGCTACACCTTC. Its protein product is CASSPRDSYGYTF.

The CDR3 region has the DNA TGTGCCAGCAGCGGACGCGCGGGGTTCTACAATGAGCAGTTCTTC. Its translation is CASSGRAGFYNEQFF. The chain has TRBV9 and TRBJ2-1, with D tentatively TRBD2 (6 bases). The CDR3 runs to 15 residues. The germline V gene has CDR1 SGDLS and CDR2 YYNGEE. The V and J ends lost 3 bases and 3 bases respectively, with 13 bases between them.

As concerns this clone: Mismatch with germline at one junction end may stem from a read error. This rearrangement joins TRBV4-1 to TRBJ1-2; 7 positions agree with TRBD1. Germline assignment: CDR1 MGHRA and CDR2 YSYEKL. The CDR3 covers 16 residues. CDR3 region: CASTQGPDRVNYGYTF. The CDR3 DNA reads TGCGCCAGCACCCAAGGCCCCGACAGGGTTAACTATGGCTACACCTTC.

V usage is TRBV21-1 and J usage is TRBJ1-6. TRBV21-1 has pseudogene status. The CDR3 consists of 14 residues. The CDR3 protein is CAPWGESYNSPLHF. As DNA, the CDR3 is TGTGCCCCTTGGGGGGAGTCCTATAATTCACCCCTCCACTTT.

The rearrangement uses TRBV28 and TRBJ2-7; 10 bases line up with TRBD2. This CDR3 is built from 15 residues. Germline V lookup: CDR1 MDHEN, CDR2 SYDVKM. V gave up 3 bases and J gave up 3 bases; unmatched junction bases: 5. DNA for the CDR3: TGTGCCAGCAGTTTGCTAGCGGGGGCCCACTACGAGCAGTACTTC. It is translated as CASSLLAGAHYEQYF. Based on the CDR3 plus reference TRBV28 and TRBJ2-7, the full variable domain is DVKVTQSSRYLVKRTGEKVFLECVQDMDHENMFWYRQDPGLGLRLIYFSYDVKMKEKGDIPEGYSVSREKKERFSLILESASTNQTSMYLCASSLLAGAHYEQYFGPGTRLTVT.

V usage is TRBV27 and J usage is TRBJ2-7; 8 bases match TRBD1. The CDR3 loop spans 14 amino acids. J gave up 1 base and V 5 bases, and 4 bases lay outside the gene matches. Germline V gene sequence: CDR1 MNHEY, CDR2 SMNVEV (reference sequence). Here the CDR3 DNA reads TGTGCCAGCAGTCCGACAGGGGCATCCTACGAGCAGTACTTC. Its translation: CASSPTGASYEQYF.

The CDR3 is CASSYSVAFSSPLHF. CDR3 nucleotides: TGTGCCAGCAGTTACTCGGTCGCCTTTAGTTCACCCCTCCACTTT. The rearrangement links TRBV6-5 to TRBJ1-6; D call uncertain. With 0 bases removed from V and 9 bases from J, the gap between germline ends came to 12 bases. CDR3 length: 15 residues. The germline CDR1 and CDR2 sequences are MNHEY and SVGAGI.

This clone is a singleton in its sample. The chain is built from TRBV12-5 and TRBJ2-7; TRBD1 might be the D (6 bases). Germline CDR1 LGHNT, CDR2 FRNRAP. Deletions cut 4 bases from V and 1 base from J, with 17 bases between. This CDR3 is 16 amino acids long. CDR3 region: CASGSLQQGNSYEQYF. For the CDR3, the DNA is TGTGCTAGTGGTTCCCTCCAGCAGGGGAATTCCTACGAGCAGTACTTC.

This clone was counted between two and nine times. This chain links TRBV19 with TRBJ2-2, with 7 bases that match TRBD1. The trim removed 5 bases at V and 4 bases at J, leaving 4 bases unmatched. Germline CDR1 is LNHDA and CDR2 is SQIVND (reference sequence). This CDR3 has 14 residues. The CDR3 DNA reads as TGTGCCAGTAGTTCCGGGACAGCCACCGGGGAGCTGTTTTTT. Translation: CASSSGTATGELFF.

The chain carries TRBV6-5 and TRBJ1-2; D unclear. The V and J ends lost 5 bases and 8 bases respectively, with 15 bases between them. Looked up from germline, CDR1 is MNHEY and CDR2 is SVGAGI. This CDR3 is built from 13 residues. The CDR3 reads CASSLGTFGGYTF. The CDR3 coding sequence is TGTGCCAGCAGTCTCGGCACCTTCGGGGGCTACACCTTC.

This chain uses TRBV6-5 with TRBJ1-1; 9 bases agree with TRBD1. Germline CDR1 MNHEY, CDR2 SVGAGI. The J segment lost 6 bases and the V segment lost 0 bases, leaving 5 bases of the junction unmatched. CDR3 length: 15 residues. CDR3 region: CASSYSTGGVPEAFF. CDR3 bases: TGTGCCAGCAGTTACTCGACAGGGGGGGTGCCTGAAGCTTTCTTT.

This clone was counted a few times. The chain is built from TRBV4-3 and TRBJ2-5; no firm D call. The CDR3 runs to 12 residues. Germline CDR1 LGHNA, CDR2 YSLEER. Between the trimmed V and J ends, which lost 3 bases and 4 bases, there was a span of 6 bases. The CDR3 loop reads CASSHPRETQYF. Written as DNA, the CDR3 is TGCGCCAGCAGCCACCCCAGAGAGACCCAGTACTTC.

The chain uses TRBV2 and TRBJ2-7; 7 bases map to TRBD2. V lost 2 bases and J lost 0; bases outside the gene matches: 4. CDR3 length: 15 amino acids. CDR1 SNHLY and CDR2 FYNNEI come from the germline V gene. The CDR3 spells CASSETGGSSYEQYF. The CDR3 nucleotides read TGTGCCAGCAGTGAAACCGGGGGGAGCTCCTACGAGCAGTACTTC. The variable domain in full, with the rest retrieved from reference TRBV2 and TRBJ2-7, is EPEVTQTPSHQVTQMGQEVILRCVPISNHLYFYWYRQILGQKVEFLVSFYNNEISEKSEIFDDQFSVERPDGSNFTLKIRSTKLEDSAMYFCASSETGGSSYEQYFGPGTRLTVT.

The chain joins TRBV2 to TRBJ2-7; 8 bases align to TRBD1. Germline CDR1 is SNHLY and CDR2 is FYNNEI. CDR3 size: 15 residues. V was pared by 3 bases and J by 2 bases, with 6 bases of the junction left unmatched. The CDR3 sequence: CASSDRTGGPYEQYF. CDR3 nucleotides: TGTGCCAGCAGTGACCGAACAGGGGGACCCTACGAGCAGTACTTC.

The chain joins TRBV4-3 to TRBJ1-2; tentative D call: TRBD1 (6 bases). The CDR3 has 16 residues. The V end lost 1 base, the J end lost 6 bases, and 18 bases lay between the germline ends. Germline V lookup: CDR1 LGHNA, CDR2 YSLEER. CDR3 bases: TGCGCCAGCAGCCAAGGGTTGGGGGGGCTGGGTGATGGCTACACCTTC. It codes for CASSQGLGGLGDGYTF.